This T cell receptor (beta chain) was recorded in a study of cytomegalovirus exposure and HLA in healthy donors. Broader study findings: When analyzed later, the rates of TCR association showed variation by HLA locus, with DRB1 the most and HLA-C the fewest. TCR beta sequences reportedly predicted most subjects' HLA-A and HLA-B alleles accurately. Among donors in an Asian-associated ancestry cluster, a later analysis reportedly found fewer N-insertions than the roughly 610-donor mean.

A note on this clone: Its antigen is undetermined.

PCR used 60 Vbeta primers and 13 Jbeta primers. The data were produced by immunoSEQ multiplex PCR, yet TCRdb's version contains in-frame clones alone and is incomplete. The sample contains roughly 70,000 clones, roughly two thirds of which appear only once. Germline assignment: CDR1 LGHNA and CDR2 YNFKEQ. The V segment lost 7 bases and the J segment 4 bases; nucleotides outside the gene matches: 15. The CDR3 sequence is 17 residues long. Sequencing input: PBMCs. J is TRBJ2-2 and V is TRBV4-2, with TRBD2 identical over 7 bases. The sequence was obtained from a male donor in good health and CMV-seropositive. The CDR3 is CASTPAVAGQPTGELFF. CDR3 sequence (DNA): TGTGCCAGCACCCCAGCGGTAGCGGGTCAACCCACCGGGGAGCTGTTTTTT.